This TCR beta chain emerged from a study of T cells in Graves' hyperthyroidism and ophthalmopathy. Study as a whole: Once the initial diagnosis was made, peripheral blood was obtained before any treatment. Study-wide points: In the blood, most expanded thyroid clonotypes above 0.001 appeared as well.

There are many counts of this clonotype. As yet, its antigen is unknown. Deletions cut 5 bases from V and 6 bases from J, with 10 bases between. The CDR3 has 12 residues. The germline gives CDR1 SEHNR, CDR2 FQNEAQ (reference sequence). Amplification of TCR beta CDR3 regions was performed using RNA transcripts as template. An initial round of RT-PCR targeting the TCR CDR3 relied on the HTBI primer set. TCRdb analysed the multiplex PCR reads with MiXCR anew, one entry per CDR3 protein. This sample has about 840,000 distinct CDR3 sequences, with over 35% found just once. The study excluded patients with uncontrolled infection, other autoimmune disease, pregnancy or lactation.

The source is a young man with Graves' hyperthyroidism. Sequencing input: blood. The V and J genes are TRBV7-9 and TRBJ1-1; D gene unclear. The CDR3 spells CASSPPTAEAFF. DNA of the CDR3: TGTGCCAGCAGCCCACCCACGGCTGAAGCTTTCTTT.